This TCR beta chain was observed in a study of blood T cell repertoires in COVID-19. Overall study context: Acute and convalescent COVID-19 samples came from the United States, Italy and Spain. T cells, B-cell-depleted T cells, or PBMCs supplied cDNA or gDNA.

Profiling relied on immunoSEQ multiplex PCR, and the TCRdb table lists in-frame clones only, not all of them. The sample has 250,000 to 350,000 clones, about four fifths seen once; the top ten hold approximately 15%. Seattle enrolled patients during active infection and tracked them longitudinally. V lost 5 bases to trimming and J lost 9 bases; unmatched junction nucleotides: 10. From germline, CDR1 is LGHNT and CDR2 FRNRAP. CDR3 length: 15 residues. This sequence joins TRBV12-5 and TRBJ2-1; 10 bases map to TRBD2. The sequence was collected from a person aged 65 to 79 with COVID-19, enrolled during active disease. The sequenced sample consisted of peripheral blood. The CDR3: CASGQIAGGTGEQFF. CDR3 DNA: TGTGCTAGTGGTCAAATAGCGGGAGGTACCGGTGAGCAGTTCTTC.